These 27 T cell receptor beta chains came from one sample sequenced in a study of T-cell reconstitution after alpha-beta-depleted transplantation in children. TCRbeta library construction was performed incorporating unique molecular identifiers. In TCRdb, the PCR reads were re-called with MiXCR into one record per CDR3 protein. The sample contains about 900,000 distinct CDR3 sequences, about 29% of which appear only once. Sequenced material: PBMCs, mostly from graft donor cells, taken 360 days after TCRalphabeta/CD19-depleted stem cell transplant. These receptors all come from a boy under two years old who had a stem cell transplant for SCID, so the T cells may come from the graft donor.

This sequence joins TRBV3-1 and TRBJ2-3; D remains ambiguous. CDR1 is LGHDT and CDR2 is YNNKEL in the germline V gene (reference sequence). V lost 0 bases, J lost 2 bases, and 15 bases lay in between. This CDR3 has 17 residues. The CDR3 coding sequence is TGTGCCAGCAGCCAAGATGTTAGCCTCGGGTACACAGATACGCAGTATTTT. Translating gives CASSQDVSLGYTDTQYF.

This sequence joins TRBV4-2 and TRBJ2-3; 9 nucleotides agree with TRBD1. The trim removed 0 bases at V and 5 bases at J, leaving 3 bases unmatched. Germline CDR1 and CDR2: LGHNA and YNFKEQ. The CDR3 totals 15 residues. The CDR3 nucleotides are TGTGCCAGCAGCCAAGAGTACAGGGGGCAAGATACGCAGTATTTT. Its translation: CASSQEYRGQDTQYF.

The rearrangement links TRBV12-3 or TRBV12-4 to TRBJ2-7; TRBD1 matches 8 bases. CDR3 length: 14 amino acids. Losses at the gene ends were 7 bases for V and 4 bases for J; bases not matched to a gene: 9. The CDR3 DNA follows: TGTGCCAGCACTAGGGACAGGTTCGGGTACGAGCAGTACTTC. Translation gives CASTRDRFGYEQYF.

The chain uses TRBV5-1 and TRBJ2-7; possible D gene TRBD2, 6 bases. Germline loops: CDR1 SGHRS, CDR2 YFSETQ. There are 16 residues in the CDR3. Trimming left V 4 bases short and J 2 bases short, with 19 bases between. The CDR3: CASSPLGGTETYEQYF. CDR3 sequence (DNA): TGCGCCAGCAGCCCCCTTGGAGGGACTGAGACCTACGAGCAGTACTTC.

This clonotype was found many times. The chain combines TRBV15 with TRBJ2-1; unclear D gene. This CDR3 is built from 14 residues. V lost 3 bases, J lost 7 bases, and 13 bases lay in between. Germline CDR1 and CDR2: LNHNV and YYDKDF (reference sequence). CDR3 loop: CATSRGLERNEQFF. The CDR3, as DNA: TGTGCCACCAGCAGGGGTTTAGAGAGGAATGAGCAGTTCTTC.

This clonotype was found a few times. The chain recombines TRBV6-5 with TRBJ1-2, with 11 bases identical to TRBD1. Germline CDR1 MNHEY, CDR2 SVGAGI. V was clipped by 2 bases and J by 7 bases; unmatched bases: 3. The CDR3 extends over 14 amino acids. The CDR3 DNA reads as TGTGCCAGCAGTTACGTTGGACAGGGGGCTGGCTACACCTTC. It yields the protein CASSYVGQGAGYTF.

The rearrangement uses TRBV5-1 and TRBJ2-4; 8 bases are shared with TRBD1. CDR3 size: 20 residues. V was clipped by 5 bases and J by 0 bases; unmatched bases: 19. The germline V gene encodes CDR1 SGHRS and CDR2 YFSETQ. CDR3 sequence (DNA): TGCGCCAGCAGGCATGAGCTTGGACAGGGCGGCGATGAAGCCAAAAACATTCAGTACTTC. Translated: CASRHELGQGGDEAKNIQYF.

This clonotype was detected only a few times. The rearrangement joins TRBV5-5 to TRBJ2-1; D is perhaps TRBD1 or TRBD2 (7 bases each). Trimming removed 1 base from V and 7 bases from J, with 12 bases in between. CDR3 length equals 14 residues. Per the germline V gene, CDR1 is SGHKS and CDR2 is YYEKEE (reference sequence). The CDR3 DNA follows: TGTGCCAGCAGCTTGTACCAGGGGGGGAATGAGCAGTTCTTC. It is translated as CASSLYQGGNEQFF.

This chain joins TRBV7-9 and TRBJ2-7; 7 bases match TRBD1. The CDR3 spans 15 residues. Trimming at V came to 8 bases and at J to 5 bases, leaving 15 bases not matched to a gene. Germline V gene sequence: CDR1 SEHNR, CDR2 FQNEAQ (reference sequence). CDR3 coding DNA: TGTGCCAGCTCTTGGCGAACAGGGGAATGGGACGAGCAGTACTTC. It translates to CASSWRTGEWDEQYF.

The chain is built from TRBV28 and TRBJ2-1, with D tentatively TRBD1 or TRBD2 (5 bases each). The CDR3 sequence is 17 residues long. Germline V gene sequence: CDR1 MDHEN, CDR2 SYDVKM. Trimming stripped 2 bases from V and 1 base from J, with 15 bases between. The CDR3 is CASSLPGRGRSYNEQFF. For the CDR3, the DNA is TGTGCCAGCAGTTTACCGGGTAGGGGACGGTCCTACAATGAGCAGTTCTTC.

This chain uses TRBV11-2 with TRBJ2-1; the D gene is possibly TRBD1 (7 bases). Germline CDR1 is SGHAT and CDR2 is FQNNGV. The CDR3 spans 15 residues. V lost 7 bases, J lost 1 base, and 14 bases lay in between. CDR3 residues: CASNRQGGSYNEQFF. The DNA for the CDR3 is TGTGCCAGCAACCGTCAGGGGGGATCCTACAATGAGCAGTTCTTC.

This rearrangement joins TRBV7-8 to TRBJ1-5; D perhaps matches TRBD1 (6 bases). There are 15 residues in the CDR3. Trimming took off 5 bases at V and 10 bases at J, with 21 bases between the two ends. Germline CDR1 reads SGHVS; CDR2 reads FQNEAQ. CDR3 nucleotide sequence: TGTGCCAGCAGCCGTACGGACAGCCATCATGGCCCCCAGCATTTT. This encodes CASSRTDSHHGPQHF.

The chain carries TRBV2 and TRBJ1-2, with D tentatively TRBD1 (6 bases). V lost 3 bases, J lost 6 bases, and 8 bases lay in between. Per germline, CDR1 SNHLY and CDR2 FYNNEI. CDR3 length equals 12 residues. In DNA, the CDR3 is TGTGCCAGCAGTGACAGGGGACATGGCTACACCTTC. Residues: CASSDRGHGYTF.

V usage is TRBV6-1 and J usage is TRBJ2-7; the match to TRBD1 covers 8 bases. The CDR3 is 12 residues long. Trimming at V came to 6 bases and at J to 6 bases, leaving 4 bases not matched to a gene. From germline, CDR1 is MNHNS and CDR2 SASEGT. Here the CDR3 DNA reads TGTGCCAGCAGAACCAGGGGGCGCGAGCAGTACTTC. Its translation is CASRTRGREQYF.

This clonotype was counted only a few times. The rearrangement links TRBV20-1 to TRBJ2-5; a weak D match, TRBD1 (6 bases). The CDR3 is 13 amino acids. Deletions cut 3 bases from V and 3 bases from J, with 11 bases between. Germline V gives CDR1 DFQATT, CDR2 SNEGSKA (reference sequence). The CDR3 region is CSASHREKETQYF. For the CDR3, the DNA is TGCAGTGCTAGCCACAGGGAGAAAGAGACCCAGTACTTC.

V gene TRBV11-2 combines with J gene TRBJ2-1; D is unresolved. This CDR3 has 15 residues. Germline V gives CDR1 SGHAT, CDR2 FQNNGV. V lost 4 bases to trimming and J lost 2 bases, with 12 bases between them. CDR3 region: CASSSRSGAYNEQFF. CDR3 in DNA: TGTGCCAGCAGCTCCAGGTCCGGAGCCTACAATGAGCAGTTCTTC.

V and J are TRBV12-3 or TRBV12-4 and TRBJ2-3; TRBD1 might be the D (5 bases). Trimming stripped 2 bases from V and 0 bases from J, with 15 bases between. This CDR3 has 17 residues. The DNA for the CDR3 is TGTGCCAGCAGTTTACCCCGCAGGGATTCTAGCACAGATACGCAGTATTTT. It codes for CASSLPRRDSSTDTQYF.

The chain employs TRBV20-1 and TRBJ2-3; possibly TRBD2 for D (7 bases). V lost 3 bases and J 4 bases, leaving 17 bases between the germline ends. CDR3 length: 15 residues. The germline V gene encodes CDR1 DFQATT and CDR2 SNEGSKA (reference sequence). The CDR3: CSASLVTGGADTQYF. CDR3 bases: TGCAGTGCTAGCCTGGTCACGGGGGGCGCAGATACGCAGTATTTT.

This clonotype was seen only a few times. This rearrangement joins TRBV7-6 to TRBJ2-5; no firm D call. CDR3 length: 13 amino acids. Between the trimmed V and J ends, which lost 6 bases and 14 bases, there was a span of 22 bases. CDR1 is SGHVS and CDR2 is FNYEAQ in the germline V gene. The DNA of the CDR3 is TGTGCCAGCAGTTCCTTTTTTACCGGACCTTTCTACTTC. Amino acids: CASSSFFTGPFYF.

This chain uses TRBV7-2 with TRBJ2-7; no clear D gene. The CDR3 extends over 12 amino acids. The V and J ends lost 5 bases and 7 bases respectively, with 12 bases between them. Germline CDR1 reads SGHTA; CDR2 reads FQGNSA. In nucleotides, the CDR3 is TGTGCCAGCAGCCTGGCTGCGGTTGAGCAGTACTTC. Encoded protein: CASSLAAVEQYF.

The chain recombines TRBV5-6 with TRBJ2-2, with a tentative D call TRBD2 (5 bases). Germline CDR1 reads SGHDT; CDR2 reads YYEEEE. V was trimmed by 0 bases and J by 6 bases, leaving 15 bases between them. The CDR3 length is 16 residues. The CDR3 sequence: CASSLVGETLPGELFF. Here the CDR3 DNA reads TGTGCCAGCAGCTTGGTCGGGGAAACTCTACCCGGGGAGCTGTTTTTT. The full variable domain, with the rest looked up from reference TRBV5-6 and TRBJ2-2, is DAGVTQSPTHLIKTRGQQVTLRCSPKSGHDTVSWYQQALGQGPQFIFQYYEEEERQRGNFPDRFSGHQFPNYSSELNVNALLLGDSALYLCASSLVGETLPGELFFGEGSRLTVL.

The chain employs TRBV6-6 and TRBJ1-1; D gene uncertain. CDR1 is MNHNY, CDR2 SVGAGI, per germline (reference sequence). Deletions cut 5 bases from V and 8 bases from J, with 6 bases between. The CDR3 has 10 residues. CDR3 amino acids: CASSNVEAFF. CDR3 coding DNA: TGTGCCAGCAGTAACGTGGAAGCTTTCTTT.

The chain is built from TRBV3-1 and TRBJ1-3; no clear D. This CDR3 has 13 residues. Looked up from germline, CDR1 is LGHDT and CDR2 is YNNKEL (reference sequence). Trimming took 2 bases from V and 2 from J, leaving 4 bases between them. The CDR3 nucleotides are TGTGCCAGCAGCCAAAGGGCTGGAAACACCATATATTTT. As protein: CASSQRAGNTIYF.

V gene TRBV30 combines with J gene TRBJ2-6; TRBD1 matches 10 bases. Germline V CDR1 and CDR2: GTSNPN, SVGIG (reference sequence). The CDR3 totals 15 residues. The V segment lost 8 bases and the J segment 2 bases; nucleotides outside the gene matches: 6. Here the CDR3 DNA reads TGTGCCCGACAGGGGGCGATTGCTGGGGCCAACGTCCTGACTTTC. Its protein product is CARQGAIAGANVLTF.

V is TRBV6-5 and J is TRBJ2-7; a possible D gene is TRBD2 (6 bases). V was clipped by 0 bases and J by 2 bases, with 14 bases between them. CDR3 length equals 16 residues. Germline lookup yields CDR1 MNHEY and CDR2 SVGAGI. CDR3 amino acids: CASSYSGREDTYEQYF. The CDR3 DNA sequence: TGTGCCAGCAGTTACTCAGGAAGGGAGGACACCTACGAGCAGTACTTC.

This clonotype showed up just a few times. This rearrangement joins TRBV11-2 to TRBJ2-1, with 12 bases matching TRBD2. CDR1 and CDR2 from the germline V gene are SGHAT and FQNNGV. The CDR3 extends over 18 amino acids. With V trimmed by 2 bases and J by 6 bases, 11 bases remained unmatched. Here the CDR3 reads CASSLRRDTTSGGNEQFF. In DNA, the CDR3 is TGTGCCAGCAGCTTAAGGAGGGACACGACTAGCGGGGGCAATGAGCAGTTCTTC.

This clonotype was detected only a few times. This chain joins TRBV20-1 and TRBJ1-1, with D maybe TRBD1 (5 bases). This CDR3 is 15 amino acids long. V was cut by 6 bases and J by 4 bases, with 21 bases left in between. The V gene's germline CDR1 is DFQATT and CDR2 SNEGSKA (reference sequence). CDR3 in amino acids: CSAPPGRGEGTEAFF. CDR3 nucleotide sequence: TGCAGTGCCCCCCCCGGTAGGGGCGAGGGCACTGAAGCTTTCTTT.